The 27 T cell receptor beta chains reported below all come from one sample, sequenced in a study of shared clonotypes between healthy human individuals. Sequencing used immunoSEQ multiplex PCR; TCRdb keeps in-frame clones, though not all of them. The table shows 1.5 million to 1.9 million clones, with under 99% occurring only once. The specimen sequenced was naive CD4+ T cells sorted from blood. Subset of the sample: CD45RA+ positively selected. These receptors were collected from a man younger than 45 in good health.

The V call is TRBV6-1, the J call TRBJ1-2, with no clear D. The V end was cut by 3 bases, the J end by 2 bases, with 10 bases between. Germline CDR1 MNHNS, CDR2 SASEGT. The CDR3 runs to 14 residues. The CDR3 DNA reads TGTGCCAGCAGTGATAAGGCTTCCAACTATGGCTACACCTTC. Translating it yields CASSDKASNYGYTF.

The V gene is TRBV5-1, the J gene TRBJ2-1; 12 bases match TRBD2. The CDR3 consists of 17 residues. V shed 4 bases, J shed 7 bases, and the junction held 12 bases outside the gene matches. The germline V gene has CDR1 SGHRS and CDR2 YFSETQ. CDR3 in amino acids: CASSPGLAGPRGNEQFF. The CDR3 DNA follows: TGCGCCAGCAGCCCGGGACTAGCGGGCCCTAGGGGGAATGAGCAGTTCTTC. The variable domain in full, completed from reference TRBV5-1 and TRBJ2-1, reads KAGVTQTPRYLIKTRGQQVTLSCSPISGHRSVSWYQQTPGQGLQFLFEYFSETQRNKGNFPGRFSGRQFSNSRSEMNVSTLELGDSALYLCASSPGLAGPRGNEQFFGPGTRLTVL.

The chain is built from TRBV21-1 and TRBJ2-3; TRBD1, the table's D call, lacks a check against the DNA. TRBV21-1 corresponds to a pseudogene. This CDR3 is built from 16 residues. Here the CDR3 DNA reads TGTGCCAGCAGCAAAGGGACAGGGGGTAGCACAGATACGCAGTATTTT. Protein: CASSKGTGGSTDTQYF.

V usage is TRBV25-1 and J usage is TRBJ2-7, with D unclear. Deletions cut 1 base from V and 5 bases from J, with 15 bases between. The CDR3 runs to 15 residues. Germline values: CDR1 MGHDK, CDR2 SYGVNS. CDR3 sequence reads: CASSEWGDQSNEQYF. Written as DNA, the CDR3 is TGTGCCAGCAGTGAATGGGGTGACCAATCCAACGAGCAGTACTTC.

The chain recombines TRBV7-8 with TRBJ2-1; 9 nucleotides match TRBD1. Germline lookup yields CDR1 SGHVS and CDR2 FQNEAQ. V was pared by 2 bases and J by 4 bases, with 12 bases of the junction left unmatched. The CDR3 has 18 residues. CDR3 amino acids: CASSLKRPGTGQYNEQFF. The CDR3 DNA sequence: TGTGCCAGCAGCTTAAAAAGGCCCGGGACAGGGCAATACAATGAGCAGTTCTTC.

V usage is TRBV29-1 and J usage is TRBJ2-3; D is ambiguous. V lost 5 bases to trimming and J lost 1 base, with 13 bases between them. Germline V lookup: CDR1 SQVTM, CDR2 ANQGSEA. This CDR3 has 14 amino acids. The CDR3 nucleotides read TGCAGCGTTATTCTGGACGGACGCACAGATACGCAGTATTTT. Protein product: CSVILDGRTDTQYF.

V is TRBV2 and J is TRBJ2-1; TRBD1 is a possible D gene (6 bases). Trimming shortened V by 4 bases and J by 6 bases, and 16 bases separated the two germline ends. CDR3 size: 15 residues. Germline V gene lookup returns CDR1 SNHLY and CDR2 FYNNEI. The CDR3 nucleotides read TGTGCCAGCAGTGTTGGCCAGGGGTTAGTCAATGAGCAGTTCTTC. Translation gives CASSVGQGLVNEQFF.

This clone was detected once. The chain couples TRBV7-8 to TRBJ2-7, with 7 bases identical to TRBD1. The germline CDR1 and CDR2 sequences are SGHVS and FQNEAQ. The V gene end was trimmed by 3 bases and the J gene end by 1 base; junction bases not matched to a gene: 9. This CDR3 spans 16 amino acids. CDR3: CASSLVPGTVSYEQYF. CDR3 DNA: TGTGCCAGCAGCTTGGTCCCCGGGACAGTATCCTACGAGCAGTACTTC. Using reference TRBV7-8 and TRBJ2-7 for the parts outside the CDR3, the full variable domain is GAGVSQSPRYKVAKRGQDVALRCDPISGHVSLFWYQQALGQGPEFLTYFQNEAQLDKSGLPSDRFFAERPEGSVSTLKIQRTQQEDSAVYLCASSLVPGTVSYEQYFGPGTRLTVT.

The chain combines TRBV5-4 with TRBJ2-1, with D uncertain. Trimming removed 0 bases at V and 5 bases at J, with 3 bases between. Germline CDR1 reads SGHNT; CDR2 reads YYREEE (reference sequence). The CDR3 sequence is 12 residues long. For the CDR3, the DNA is TGTGCCAGCAGCTTGGCGCACAATGAGCAGTTCTTC. Protein: CASSLAHNEQFF.

The gene calls are TRBV7-2 and TRBJ1-4; D is ambiguous. The CDR3 is made up of 15 amino acids. Trimming took 5 bases from V and 8 from J, leaving 18 bases between them. Germline V gene data show CDR1 as SGHTA and CDR2 as FQGNSA. The CDR3 region is CASSPTRTLGEKLFF. The CDR3 DNA is TGTGCCAGCAGCCCGACCCGGACCCTTGGGGAAAAACTGTTTTTT. Full variable domain (remainder filled in from reference TRBV7-2 and TRBJ1-4): GAGVSQSPSNKVTEKGKDVELRCDPISGHTALYWYRQSLGQGLEFLIYFQGNSAPDKSGLPSDRFSAERTGGSVSTLTIQRTQQEDSAVYLCASSPTRTLGEKLFFGSGTQLSVL.

The chain carries TRBV19 and TRBJ2-3, with D unclear. Germline V CDR1 and CDR2: LNHDA, SQIVND (reference sequence). Trimming removed 5 bases from V and 8 bases from J, with 14 bases in between. The CDR3 totals 13 residues. The chain's CDR3 is CASSAWGGITQYF. CDR3 bases: TGTGCCAGTAGTGCCTGGGGTGGGATTACGCAGTATTTT.

This chain uses TRBV5-1 with TRBJ2-1; a possible D gene is TRBD1 (6 bases). The CDR3 spans 15 residues. Trimming stripped 4 bases from V and 12 bases from J, with 23 bases between. CDR1 SGHRS and CDR2 YFSETQ come from the germline V gene. The chain's CDR3 is CASSPTGTSFIGQFF. The DNA for the CDR3 is TGCGCCAGCAGCCCAACCGGGACATCGTTTATAGGGCAGTTCTTC.

The chain uses TRBV28 and TRBJ2-1; 8 bases fit TRBD2. The CDR3 loop spans 14 amino acids. The J segment lost 9 bases and the V segment lost 3 bases, leaving 7 bases of the junction unmatched. The germline V gene encodes CDR1 MDHEN and CDR2 SYDVKM. The CDR3 DNA sequence: TGTGCCAGCAGTTTGGTAGCGGGGAGACTTGAGCAGTTCTTC. Residues: CASSLVAGRLEQFF.

This chain joins TRBV18 and TRBJ1-2; D is possibly TRBD1 (6 bases). The CDR3 extends over 15 amino acids. Germline CDR1 reads KGHSH; CDR2 reads LQKENI. V was trimmed by 5 bases and J by 4 bases, leaving 17 bases between them. Written as DNA, the CDR3 is TGTGCCAGCTCAGACTTTGGACAGATAGGCTATGGCTACACCTTC. The encoded protein is CASSDFGQIGYGYTF.

The chain carries TRBV10-3 and TRBJ2-4; D perhaps matches TRBD2 (5 bases). This CDR3 contains 15 residues. Trimming pared 10 bases from V and 1 base from J, leaving 17 bases between. Germline V gives CDR1 ENHRY, CDR2 SYGVKD. DNA of the CDR3: TGTGCCACAACGGAACACGGACTGGCCAAAAACATTCAGTACTTC. Its protein is CATTEHGLAKNIQYF.

This chain joins TRBV29-1 and TRBJ1-1; D perhaps matches TRBD1 (5 bases). V gave up 4 bases and J gave up 7 bases, with 10 bases separating them. Germline CDR1 and CDR2: SQVTM and ANQGSEA. This CDR3 spans 11 amino acids. The CDR3 bases are TGCAGCGTTGTCGGGGCACATGAAGCTTTCTTT. It encodes CSVVGAHEAFF. Drawing the rest from reference TRBV29-1 and TRBJ1-1, the complete variable domain is SAVISQKPSRDICQRGTSLTIQCQVDSQVTMMFWYRQQPGQSLTLIATANQGSEATYESGFVIDKFPISRPNLTFSTLTVSNMSPEDSSIYLCSVVGAHEAFFGQGTRLTVV.

The V and J genes are TRBV19 and TRBJ2-7, with 8 bases aligning to TRBD1. The J segment lost 0 bases and the V segment lost 7 bases, leaving 5 bases of the junction unmatched. Per the germline V gene, CDR1 is LNHDA and CDR2 is SQIVND (reference sequence). The CDR3 runs to 14 residues. Written as DNA, the CDR3 is TGTGCCAGTAAAAGAGGACAGGGCTCCTACGAGCAGTACTTC. This codes for CASKRGQGSYEQYF.

In the case of this clone: The identical CDR3 is also encoded by other nucleotide sequences in the sample. The CDR3 spells CASKGSNQPQHF. The CDR3 DNA reads as TGTGCCAGCAAGGGGAGCAATCAGCCCCAGCATTTT. The V and J genes are TRBV6-1 and TRBJ1-5, with a weak D call TRBD1 (5 bases). V was shortened by 7 bases and J by 1 base, with 5 bases between the two germline ends. Germline CDR1 is MNHNS and CDR2 is SASEGT. This CDR3 comprises 12 residues.

The chain couples TRBV14 to TRBJ2-7, with a possible D match to TRBD1 (5 bases). The germline gives CDR1 SGHDN, CDR2 FVKESK. The CDR3 extends over 13 amino acids. The CDR3 DNA follows: TGTGCTAGCCGAGAAGGCCCAGGGCTCGAGCAGTACTTC. This gives the protein CASREGPGLEQYF.

V and J are TRBV9 and TRBJ2-3, with 10 nucleotides matching TRBD1. V dropped 3 bases and J dropped 3; count of bases not matched to a gene: 10. Germline V gives CDR1 SGDLS, CDR2 YYNGEE. CDR3 size: 17 residues. CDR3 in DNA: TGTGCCAGCAGCGAGGTGACAGGGGGCTTGGGGACAGATACGCAGTATTTT. It is translated as CASSEVTGGLGTDTQYF. Combining the CDR3 with reference TRBV9 and TRBJ2-3 gives the whole variable domain DSGVTQTPKHLITATGQRVTLRCSPRSGDLSVYWYQQSLDQGLQFLIQYYNGEERAKGNILERFSAQQFPDLHSELNLSSLELGDSALYFCASSEVTGGLGTDTQYFGPGTRLTVL.

V gene TRBV18 combines with J gene TRBJ2-5; D may be TRBD2 (6 bases). Germline values: CDR1 KGHSH, CDR2 LQKENI. Trimming took off 11 bases at V and 1 base at J, with 11 bases between the two ends. CDR3 size: 12 residues. CDR3 protein: CAGAGGQETQYF. The CDR3 nucleotides read TGTGCCGGAGCCGGGGGCCAAGAGACCCAGTACTTC.

The chain couples TRBV5-6 to TRBJ2-6; D is undetermined. The CDR3 contains 16 residues. Trimming stripped 2 bases from V and 3 bases from J, with 12 bases between. Germline-derived CDR1 and CDR2 are SGHDT and YYEEEE. Here the CDR3 reads CASSFSVGGGANVLTF. DNA for the CDR3: TGTGCCAGCAGCTTTTCGGTGGGCGGTGGGGCCAACGTCCTGACTTTC.

The chain recombines TRBV2 with TRBJ2-2, with 8 bases lining up with TRBD1. Germline trimming cut 6 bases from V and 1 base from J; bases unmatched to any gene: 4. Germline V gene sequence: CDR1 SNHLY, CDR2 FYNNEI. The CDR3 loop spans 15 amino acids. CDR3 sequence reads: CASRSDRENTGELFF. The DNA for the CDR3 is TGTGCCAGCAGATCGGACAGGGAGAACACCGGGGAGCTGTTTTTT. The full variable domain, completed using reference TRBV2 and TRBJ2-2, is EPEVTQTPSHQVTQMGQEVILRCVPISNHLYFYWYRQILGQKVEFLVSFYNNEISEKSEIFDDQFSVERPDGSNFTLKIRSTKLEDSAMYFCASRSDRENTGELFFGEGSRLTVL.

The chain carries TRBV5-1 and TRBJ2-7; tentatively, D is TRBD1 (6 bases). The CDR3 has 11 amino acids. V gave up 4 bases and J gave up 9 bases, with 11 bases separating them. Looked up from germline, CDR1 is SGHRS and CDR2 is YFSETQ. CDR3 protein: CASSESTGQYF. The CDR3 nucleotides read TGCGCCAGCAGCGAGTCGACAGGGCAGTACTTC.

The chain uses TRBV18 and TRBJ1-1; D is uncertain. CDR1 and CDR2 (germline): KGHSH, LQKENI. This CDR3 contains 16 residues. Trimming left V 1 base short and J 1 base short, with 13 bases between. The CDR3 loop reads CASSPRELSGNTEAFF. CDR3 nucleotides: TGTGCCAGCTCACCACGCGAACTATCAGGGAACACTGAAGCTTTCTTT.

The chain employs TRBV6-6 and TRBJ1-5, with 8 bases matching TRBD1. The V gene's germline CDR1 is MNHNY and CDR2 SVGAGI (reference sequence). The CDR3 length is 16 residues. With V trimmed by 5 bases and J by 2 bases, 8 bases remained unmatched. CDR3 loop: CASSPGTGGGNQPQHF. In DNA form, the CDR3 reads TGTGCCAGCAGTCCAGGGACAGGTGGAGGCAATCAGCCCCAGCATTTT.

In this sample, this clone turned up once. The V gene is TRBV7-9, the J gene TRBJ2-1, with 11 bases identical to TRBD2. Trimming cost V 3 bases and J 9 bases; bases outside gene matches: 13. This CDR3 is 17 amino acids long. Looked up from germline, CDR1 is SEHNR and CDR2 is FQNEAQ (reference sequence). CDR3 in DNA: TGTGCCAGCAGCTTTGTATTATCCGGGACTAGCGGTCCTGAGCAGTTCTTC. Translation: CASSFVLSGTSGPEQFF.